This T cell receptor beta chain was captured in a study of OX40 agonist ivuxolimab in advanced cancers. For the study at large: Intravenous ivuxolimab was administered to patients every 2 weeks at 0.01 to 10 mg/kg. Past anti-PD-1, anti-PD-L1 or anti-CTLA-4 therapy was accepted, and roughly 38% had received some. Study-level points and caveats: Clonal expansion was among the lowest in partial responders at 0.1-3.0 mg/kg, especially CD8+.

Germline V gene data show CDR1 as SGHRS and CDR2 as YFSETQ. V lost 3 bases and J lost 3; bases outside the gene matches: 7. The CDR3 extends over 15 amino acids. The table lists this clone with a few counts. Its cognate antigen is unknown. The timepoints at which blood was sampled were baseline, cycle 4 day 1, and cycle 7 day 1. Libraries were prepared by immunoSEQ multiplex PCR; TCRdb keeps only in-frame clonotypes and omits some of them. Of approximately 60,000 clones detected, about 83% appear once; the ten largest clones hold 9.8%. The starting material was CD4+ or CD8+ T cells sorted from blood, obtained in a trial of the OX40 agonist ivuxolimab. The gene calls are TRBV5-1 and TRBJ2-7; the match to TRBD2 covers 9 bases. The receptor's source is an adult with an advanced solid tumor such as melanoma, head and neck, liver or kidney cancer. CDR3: CASSSGLADYYEQYF. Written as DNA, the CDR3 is TGCGCCAGCAGCTCGGGACTAGCAGACTACTACGAGCAGTACTTC. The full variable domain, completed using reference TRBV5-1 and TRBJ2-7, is KAGVTQTPRYLIKTRGQQVTLSCSPISGHRSVSWYQQTPGQGLQFLFEYFSETQRNKGNFPGRFSGRQFSNSRSEMNVSTLELGDSALYLCASSSGLADYYEQYFGPGTRLTVT.